The clone carrying this T cell receptor beta chain came up once. Germline V gene sequence: CDR1 DFQATT, CDR2 SNEGSKA (reference sequence). This CDR3 is built from 12 residues. Trimming left V 6 bases short and J 12 bases short, with 20 bases between. These data belong to a study of CD8 T cells in Susac syndrome. After extraction with the RNeasy kit, roughly 0.45 to 1 ug of the RNA was reverse transcribed using random hexamers. TCRdb called the immunoSEQ multiplex PCR reads again in MiXCR, with one record for every CDR3 protein. The sample carries some 190,000 distinct CDR3 sequences, roughly 95% recorded once.

Material: CD4+ T cells from PBMCs. The source of this sequence is a human donor in good health. The chain recombines TRBV20-1 with TRBJ1-1, with D unclear. CDR3 nucleotide sequence: TGCAGTGCCCGCCCAGGTTACACTGATTCTTTCTTT. The encoded protein is CSARPGYTDSFF.